This TCR beta chain was observed in a study of blood T cell repertoires in COVID-19. The wider study: In each case, the material was cDNA or gDNA derived from T cells, B-cell-depleted T cells, or PBMCs.

Symptom resolution, clearance, or two negative PCRs marked donors in Cohort 3 as recovered. Germline assignment: CDR1 SGHNT and CDR2 YENEEA. Trimming pared 4 bases from V and 3 bases from J, leaving 22 bases between. This CDR3 comprises 17 residues. Original processing methods: Amplification of reference gene primers provided the estimated nucleated cell counts. Generated by immunoSEQ multiplex PCR, the TCRdb table keeps only in-frame clones and is missing some. The V and J calls and clone size are taken from that table; D and trimming were inferred from the DNA. This sample has 250,000 to 300,000 clones, with about 93% found just once.

Input material: PBMCs or T cells enriched from blood (not recorded which). The TCR sequence derives from a woman aged 30 to 39 who had recovered from COVID-19. The chain uses TRBV11-3 and TRBJ2-7; D perhaps matches TRBD1 (6 bases). The CDR3 protein is CASSCYNEIWTVYEQYF. CDR3 DNA: TGTGCCAGCAGCTGCTACAACGAAATTTGGACAGTCTACGAGCAGTACTTC.